The 19 T cell receptor beta chains listed next were all sequenced from one sample in a study of CD8+ T cells in alopecia areata. Sequencing relied on a cDNA template that was reverse transcribed from extracted RNA. Sequencing was performed with immunoSEQ multiplex PCR; in TCRdb, only in-frame clones are kept and a portion is missing. The sample has 150,000 or so clones, more than 40% seen once. Source material: CD4+ T cells sorted from blood. The receptor source for this set is a human donor with alopecia areata.

This clone has just a few counts. V is TRBV25-1 and J is TRBJ1-2; 9 bases line up with TRBD1. Germline V lookup: CDR1 MGHDK, CDR2 SYGVNS. This CDR3 has 13 residues. V was pared by 5 bases and J by 4 bases, with 2 bases of the junction left unmatched. The CDR3, as DNA: TGTGCCAGCAGTAGGACAGGGGCCTATGGCTACACCTTC. It yields the protein CASSRTGAYGYTF.

The gene calls are TRBV27 and TRBJ2-5; 11 positions match TRBD2. Germline-derived CDR1 and CDR2 are MNHEY and SMNVEV (reference sequence). There are 17 residues in the CDR3. Trimming removed 7 bases from V and 4 bases from J; junction bases left unmatched: 14. This CDR3 is CASKTSGRGSRRETQYF. CDR3 bases: TGTGCCAGCAAAACTAGCGGGAGAGGGAGTAGAAGAGAGACCCAGTACTTC.

V and J are TRBV29-1 and TRBJ2-3; D remains ambiguous. CDR1 SQVTM and CDR2 ANQGSEA come from the germline V gene. Trimming removed 7 bases at V and 4 bases at J, with 9 bases between. The CDR3 runs 11 residues. The CDR3 nucleotides are TGCAGCGGCTACGGCGCAGATACGCAGTATTTT. Translation: CSGYGADTQYF.

V usage is TRBV29-1 and J usage is TRBJ2-5; D gene ambiguous. The CDR3 covers 16 residues. Germline CDR1 SQVTM, CDR2 ANQGSEA. Trimming pared 1 base from V and 5 bases from J, leaving 20 bases between. The CDR3 DNA reads as TGCAGCGTTGAAGTTAGAACGTTTATAGGGCTTGAGACCCAGTACTTC. It specifies CSVEVRTFIGLETQYF.

V usage is TRBV30 and J usage is TRBJ1-3; tentatively, D is TRBD1 (6 bases). Trimming removed 3 bases at V and 7 bases at J, with 13 bases between. CDR1 and CDR2 (germline): GTSNPN, SVGIG (reference sequence). The CDR3 has 13 residues. This chain's CDR3 is CAWSLQGGNTIYF. The DNA of the CDR3 is TGTGCCTGGAGCCTACAGGGAGGGAACACCATATATTTT.

This chain joins TRBV28 and TRBJ2-7; D uncertain. The V gene's germline CDR1 is MDHEN and CDR2 SYDVKM. This CDR3 comprises 13 residues. Deletions cut 1 base from V and 12 bases from J, with 16 bases between. CDR3 DNA sequence: TGTGCCAGCAGTTTATTAAGGCTGCAAAGTCGGTACTTC. It yields the protein CASSLLRLQSRYF.

The table lists this clone with a few counts. V usage is TRBV28 and J usage is TRBJ2-7, with D possibly being TRBD2 (5 bases). CDR1 is MDHEN and CDR2 is SYDVKM in the germline V gene. This CDR3 region has 13 residues. The V end lost 4 bases, the J end lost 11 bases, and 18 bases lay between the germline ends. The CDR3 here is CASSSRSGEKKYF. The CDR3 DNA is TGTGCCAGCAGTTCCCGATCCGGGGAAAAGAAGTACTTC.

In this sample, this clone turned up a few times. The chain joins TRBV29-1 to TRBJ2-3; D possibly uses TRBD1 or TRBD2 (5 bases each). Germline CDR1 is SQVTM and CDR2 is ANQGSEA. V dropped 3 bases and J dropped 6 bases, with 31 bases sitting between them. The CDR3 spans 19 residues. The DNA for the CDR3 is TGCAGCGTTGAGGGACCGCTTACGCGACAGACCGGGTTTGGGGATACGCAGTATTTT. Amino acid sequence: CSVEGPLTRQTGFGDTQYF.

The V and J genes are TRBV30 and TRBJ2-1; D remains ambiguous. Germline CDR1 reads GTSNPN; CDR2 reads SVGIG (reference sequence). Trimming shortened V by 0 bases and J by 8 bases, and 14 bases separated the two germline ends. The CDR3 covers 14 residues. This CDR3 is CAWSVRALVDEQFF. The CDR3 region has the DNA TGTGCCTGGAGTGTAAGAGCCCTCGTTGATGAGCAGTTCTTC.

This clone turned up a few times. The V call is TRBV29-1, the J call TRBJ2-1, with TRBD1 identical over 10 bases. Germline CDR1 is SQVTM and CDR2 is ANQGSEA. V lost 4 bases to trimming and J lost 6 bases; unmatched junction nucleotides: 6. This CDR3 comprises 14 residues. CDR3 in DNA: TGCAGCGTTGCAGGACAGGGGGTGTTCAATGAGCAGTTCTTC. Its translation is CSVAGQGVFNEQFF.

This sequence joins TRBV29-1 and TRBJ2-5, with no clear D. The CDR3 covers 13 residues. CDR1 SQVTM and CDR2 ANQGSEA come from the germline V gene. V was pared by 3 bases and J by 1 base, with 9 bases between. The CDR3 DNA is TGCAGCGTTGACGGCCCTATCCAAGAGACCCAGTACTTC. It translates to CSVDGPIQETQYF.

The rearrangement joins TRBV15 to TRBJ1-1, with D unresolved. This CDR3 contains 11 residues. Per the germline V gene, CDR1 is LNHNV and CDR2 is YYDKDF (reference sequence). V shed 8 bases and J shed 1 base, with 5 bases lying between them. CDR3 region: CATGENTEAFF. In DNA, the CDR3 is TGTGCCACCGGGGAGAACACTGAAGCTTTCTTT.

The rearrangement links TRBV4-1 to TRBJ2-2; 7 bases line up with TRBD1. The length of the CDR3 is 13 residues. Germline assignment: CDR1 MGHRA and CDR2 YSYEKL. V shed 6 bases and J 3 bases; nucleotides not matched to a gene: 1. The CDR3 protein is CASSDRDTGELFF. The DNA for the CDR3 is TGCGCCAGCAGTGACAGGGACACCGGGGAGCTGTTTTTT.

V is TRBV7-3 and J is TRBJ2-3, with D perhaps assigned TRBD1 or TRBD2 (5 bases each). This CDR3 is built from 17 residues. Between the trimmed V and J ends, which lost 3 bases and 6 bases, there was a span of 22 bases. Per germline, CDR1 SGHTA and CDR2 FQGTGA. As DNA, the CDR3 is TGTGCCAGCAGCTTTACCGTACCGGGACCCCGGAGGGATACGCAGTATTTT. Translating gives CASSFTVPGPRRDTQYF.

This clone appeared a single time. This chain links TRBV30 with TRBJ1-1; 7 bases match TRBD1. The CDR3 extends over 11 amino acids. The germline V gene encodes CDR1 GTSNPN and CDR2 SVGIG (reference sequence). V shed 8 bases and J 5 bases; nucleotides not matched to a gene: 5. The CDR3 bases are TGTGCCGGGACAGCCCGGACTGAAGCTTTCTTT. Translated: CAGTARTEAFF. Combining the CDR3 with reference TRBV30 and TRBJ1-1 gives the whole variable domain SQTIHQWPATLVQPVGSPLSLECTVEGTSNPNLYWYRQAAGRGLQLLFYSVGIGQISSEVPQNLSASRPQDRQFILSSKKLLLSDSGFYLCAGTARTEAFFGQGTRLTVV.

J is TRBJ2-3 and V is TRBV2; the D is unclear. Germline CDR1 SNHLY, CDR2 FYNNEI. The CDR3 length is 16 residues. The V and J ends lost 4 bases and 8 bases respectively, with 22 bases between them. The CDR3 sequence: CASSGPLLLRRSTQYF. The CDR3 coding sequence is TGTGCCAGCAGTGGCCCCCTACTACTTCGGCGATCTACGCAGTATTTT. The full variable domain, rest sourced from reference TRBV2 and TRBJ2-3, is EPEVTQTPSHQVTQMGQEVILRCVPISNHLYFYWYRQILGQKVEFLVSFYNNEISEKSEIFDDQFSVERPDGSNFTLKIRSTKLEDSAMYFCASSGPLLLRRSTQYFGPGTRLTVL.

The V gene is TRBV5-1, the J gene TRBJ2-4; D is perhaps TRBD1 or TRBD2 (5 bases each). This CDR3 region has 16 residues. V dropped 3 bases and J dropped 4 bases, with 17 bases sitting between them. Germline V gene sequence: CDR1 SGHRS, CDR2 YFSETQ. CDR3 coding DNA: TGCGCCAGCAGCTCCATGAGGGACGGACGAAAAAACATTCAGTACTTC. Protein product: CASSSMRDGRKNIQYF.

The chain is built from TRBV5-1 and TRBJ2-7; unclear D gene. V lost 0 bases and J 2 bases, leaving 15 bases between the germline ends. The CDR3 has 16 residues. CDR1 and CDR2 from the germline V gene are SGHRS and YFSETQ. Here the CDR3 reads CASSLAPGSATYEQYF. CDR3 bases: TGCGCCAGCAGCTTGGCTCCCGGGTCCGCTACCTACGAGCAGTACTTC.

This chain joins TRBV28 and TRBJ2-7; TRBD2 matches at 9 bases. V gave up 2 bases and J gave up 3 bases; unmatched junction bases: 8. Germline CDR1 is MDHEN and CDR2 is SYDVKM. This CDR3 has 16 amino acids. The CDR3 here is CASSLNGLAGNYEQYF. In DNA form, the CDR3 reads TGTGCCAGCAGTTTAAATGGTCTAGCGGGAAACTACGAGCAGTACTTC.